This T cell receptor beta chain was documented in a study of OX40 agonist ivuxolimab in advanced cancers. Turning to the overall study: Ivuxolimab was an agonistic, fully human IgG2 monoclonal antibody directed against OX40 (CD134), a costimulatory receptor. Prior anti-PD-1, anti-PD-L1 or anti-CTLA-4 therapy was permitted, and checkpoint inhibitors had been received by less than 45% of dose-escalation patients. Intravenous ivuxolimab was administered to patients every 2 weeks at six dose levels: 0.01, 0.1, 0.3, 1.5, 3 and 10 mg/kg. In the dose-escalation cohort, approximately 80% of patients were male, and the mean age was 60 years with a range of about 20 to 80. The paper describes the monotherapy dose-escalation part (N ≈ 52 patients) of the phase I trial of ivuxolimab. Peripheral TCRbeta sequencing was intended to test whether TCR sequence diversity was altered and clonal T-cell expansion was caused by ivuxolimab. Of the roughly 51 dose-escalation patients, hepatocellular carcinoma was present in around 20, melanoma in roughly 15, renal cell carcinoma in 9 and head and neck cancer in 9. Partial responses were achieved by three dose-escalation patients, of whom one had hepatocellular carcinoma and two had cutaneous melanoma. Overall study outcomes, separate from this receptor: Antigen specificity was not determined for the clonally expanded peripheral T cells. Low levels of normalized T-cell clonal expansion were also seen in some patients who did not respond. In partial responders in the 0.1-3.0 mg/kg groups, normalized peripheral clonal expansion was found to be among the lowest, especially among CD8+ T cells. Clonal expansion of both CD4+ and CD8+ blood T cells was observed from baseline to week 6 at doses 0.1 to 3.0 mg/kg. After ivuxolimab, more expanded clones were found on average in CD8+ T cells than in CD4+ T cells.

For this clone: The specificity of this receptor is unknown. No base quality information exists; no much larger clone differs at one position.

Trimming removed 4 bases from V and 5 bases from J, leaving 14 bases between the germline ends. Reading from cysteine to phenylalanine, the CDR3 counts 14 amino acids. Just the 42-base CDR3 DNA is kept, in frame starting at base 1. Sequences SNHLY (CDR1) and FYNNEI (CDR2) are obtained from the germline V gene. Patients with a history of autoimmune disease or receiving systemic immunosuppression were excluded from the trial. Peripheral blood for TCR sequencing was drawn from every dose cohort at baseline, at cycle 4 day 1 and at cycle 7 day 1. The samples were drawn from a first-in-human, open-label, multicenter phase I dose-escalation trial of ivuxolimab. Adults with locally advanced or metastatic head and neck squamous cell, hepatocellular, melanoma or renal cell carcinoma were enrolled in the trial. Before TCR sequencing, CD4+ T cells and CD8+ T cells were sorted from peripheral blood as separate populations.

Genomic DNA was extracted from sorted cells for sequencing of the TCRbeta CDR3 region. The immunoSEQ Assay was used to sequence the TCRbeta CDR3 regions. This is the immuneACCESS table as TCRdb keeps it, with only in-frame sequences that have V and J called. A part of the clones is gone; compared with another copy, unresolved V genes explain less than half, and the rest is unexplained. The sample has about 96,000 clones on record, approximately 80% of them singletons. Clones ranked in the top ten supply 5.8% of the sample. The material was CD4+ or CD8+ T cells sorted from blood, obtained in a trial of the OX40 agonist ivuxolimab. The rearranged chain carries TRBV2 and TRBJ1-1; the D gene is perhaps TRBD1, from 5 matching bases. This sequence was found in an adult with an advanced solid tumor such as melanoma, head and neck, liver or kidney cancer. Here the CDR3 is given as CASSGRWGNTEAFF. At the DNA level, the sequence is TGTGCCAGCAGTGGGAGGTGGGGGAATACTGAAGCTTTCTTT.